Below are 18 T cell receptor beta chains sequenced from a single sample in a study of shared clonotypes between healthy human individuals. Assay used: immunoSEQ multiplex PCR; TCRdb lists only in-frame clones, some missing. The sample records roughly 1,100,000 clones, about 76% being singletons. The sample comprised memory CD4+ T cells sorted from blood. Sample subset: CD45RA-negative fraction. The source of these receptors is a man aged 18 to 29 in good health.

The rearrangement links TRBV5-1 to TRBJ1-2; D not resolved. The CDR3 extends over 13 amino acids. The germline V gene has CDR1 SGHRS and CDR2 YFSETQ. Trimming removed 6 bases from V and 0 bases from J, with 9 bases in between. In DNA form, the CDR3 reads TGCGCCAGCAATGGAGACACTAACTATGGCTACACCTTC. Protein: CASNGDTNYGYTF. The full variable domain, in which reference TRBV5-1 and TRBJ1-2 provide the parts outside the CDR3, is KAGVTQTPRYLIKTRGQQVTLSCSPISGHRSVSWYQQTPGQGLQFLFEYFSETQRNKGNFPGRFSGRQFSNSRSEMNVSTLELGDSALYLCASNGDTNYGYTFGSGTRLTVV.

The CDR3 protein is CASSSTMGLETQYF. The CDR3 DNA reads as TGTGCCAGCAGCTCCACTATGGGGTTAGAGACCCAGTACTTC. This chain uses TRBV7-9 with TRBJ2-5, with D hard to call. The CDR3 loop spans 14 amino acids. The germline CDR1 and CDR2 sequences are SEHNR and FQNEAQ (reference sequence). V shed 4 bases and J shed 4 bases, with 13 bases lying between them.

The chain recombines TRBV11-2 with TRBJ2-5; TRBD2 agrees at 9 bases. CDR1 and CDR2 (germline): SGHAT, FQNNGV. V was pared by 3 bases and J by 2 bases, with 7 bases of the junction left unmatched. CDR3 length equals 16 residues. CDR3 residues: CASSFLAGTRQETQYF. For the CDR3, the DNA is TGTGCCAGCAGCTTTCTAGCGGGGACCCGACAAGAGACCCAGTACTTC.

This clone was detected ten times or more. The J gene is TRBJ1-1, the V gene TRBV30, with D possibly TRBD1 on 5 matching bases. The V gene's germline CDR1 is GTSNPN and CDR2 SVGIG (reference sequence). The CDR3 spans 14 residues. V was clipped by 3 bases and J by 5 bases, with 16 bases between them. As DNA, the CDR3 is TGTGCCTGGAGGTCGTGGCCGGGGGAAACTGAAGCTTTCTTT. It encodes CAWRSWPGETEAFF.

The chain couples TRBV7-2 to TRBJ2-1; no firm D call. From germline, CDR1 is SGHTA and CDR2 FQGNSA. Trimming removed 1 base from V and 4 bases from J, with 5 bases in between. The CDR3 consists of 13 residues. The CDR3: CASSLDRYNEQFF. CDR3 bases: TGTGCCAGCAGCTTAGATCGGTACAATGAGCAGTTCTTC. The full variable domain, rest sourced from reference TRBV7-2 and TRBJ2-1, is GAGVSQSPSNKVTEKGKDVELRCDPISGHTALYWYRQSLGQGLEFLIYFQGNSAPDKSGLPSDRFSAERTGGSVSTLTIQRTQQEDSAVYLCASSLDRYNEQFFGPGTRLTVL.

The chain carries TRBV7-9 and TRBJ1-1; TRBD1 is a possible D gene (6 bases). The CDR3 length is 14 residues. V was pared by 8 bases and J by 0 bases, with 13 bases between. Germline V gene lookup returns CDR1 SEHNR and CDR2 FQNEAQ (reference sequence). The CDR3 loop is CASRRGDLNTEAFF. In DNA form, the CDR3 reads TGTGCCAGCCGAAGGGGGGATTTGAACACTGAAGCTTTCTTT.

The V gene is TRBV11-2, the J gene TRBJ1-2; D is perhaps TRBD1 (5 bases). The CDR3 is made up of 14 amino acids. Between the trimmed V and J ends, which lost 5 bases and 0 bases, there was a span of 10 bases. The germline V gene has CDR1 SGHAT and CDR2 FQNNGV. The DNA for the CDR3 is TGTGCCAGCAGCGTGCAGGGAACTAACTATGGCTACACCTTC. Its protein is CASSVQGTNYGYTF.

The chain joins TRBV5-1 to TRBJ1-1, with D possibly matching TRBD1 (6 bases). Deletions cut 4 bases from V and 7 bases from J, with 11 bases between. CDR1 and CDR2 (germline): SGHRS, YFSETQ. CDR3 length equals 12 residues. The CDR3, as DNA: TGCGCCAGCAGCCGGGACACGCGTGAAGCTTTCTTT. It codes for CASSRDTREAFF.

This chain uses TRBV11-2 with TRBJ2-2; 7 bases fit TRBD2. This CDR3 is 16 amino acids long. From germline, CDR1 is SGHAT and CDR2 FQNNGV. J gave up 2 bases and V 2 bases, and 5 bases lay outside the gene matches. The CDR3: CASSLQGLINTGELFF. The CDR3 nucleotides read TGTGCCAGCAGCTTACAGGGACTAATTAACACCGGGGAGCTGTTTTTT.

This clone was counted between two and nine times. The chain couples TRBV4-3 to TRBJ2-7; a weak D match, TRBD1 (5 bases). With 3 bases removed from V and 6 bases from J, the gap between germline ends came to 21 bases. Looked up from germline, CDR1 is LGHNA and CDR2 is YSLEER. This CDR3 is built from 16 residues. Here the CDR3 DNA reads TGCGCCAGCAGCCATCCCCCGACACCCGCAGGGATCGAGCAGTACTTC. This codes for CASSHPPTPAGIEQYF.

CDR3: CASSYQGMNTEAFF. CDR3 coding DNA: TGTGCCAGCAGTTATCAGGGGATGAACACTGAAGCTTTCTTT. The chain combines TRBV6-5 with TRBJ1-1, with D possibly matching TRBD1 (6 bases). The CDR3 length is 14 residues. Germline V lookup: CDR1 MNHEY, CDR2 SVGAGI. V lost 3 bases and J 0 bases, leaving 8 bases between the germline ends.

This chain joins TRBV7-9 and TRBJ1-1, with D maybe TRBD1 (5 bases). Looked up from germline, CDR1 is SEHNR and CDR2 is FQNEAQ (reference sequence). This CDR3 has 15 amino acids. Trimming shortened V by 7 bases and J by 1 base, and 16 bases separated the two germline ends. CDR3 nucleotide sequence: TGTGCCAGCACCTGGGGCGGTTCCCCGAACACTGAAGCTTTCTTT. As protein: CASTWGGSPNTEAFF.

The CDR3 sequence: CASSFSGGRIFSNQETQYF. CDR3 nucleotides: TGTGCCAGCAGCTTTTCGGGGGGCCGGATTTTTAGCAACCAAGAGACCCAGTACTTC. The chain couples TRBV11-2 to TRBJ2-5, with D possibly TRBD2 on 7 matching bases. Germline CDR1 and CDR2: SGHAT and FQNNGV. The V and J ends lost 3 bases and 0 bases respectively, with 23 bases between them. The CDR3 sequence is 19 residues long.

This clone was found a few times. The chain carries TRBV7-6 and TRBJ1-6, with a possible D match to TRBD1 (6 bases). Germline loops: CDR1 SGHVS, CDR2 FNYEAQ. V was trimmed by 5 bases and J by 7 bases, leaving 15 bases between them. This CDR3 is built from 15 residues. CDR3 bases: TGTGCCAGCAGCGCCCAACAGGGTTCCAATTCACCCCTCCACTTT. Translating it yields CASSAQQGSNSPLHF. Combining the CDR3 with reference TRBV7-6 and TRBJ1-6 gives the whole variable domain GAGVSQSPRYKVTKRGQDVALRCDPISGHVSLYWYRQALGQGPEFLTYFNYEAQQDKSGLPNDRFSAERPEGSISTLTIQRTEQRDSAMYRCASSAQQGSNSPLHFGNGTRLTVT.

This clone has just a few counts. V usage is TRBV9 and J usage is TRBJ2-5; 11 bases line up with TRBD2. This CDR3 region has 17 residues. V shed 0 bases, J shed 5 bases, and the junction held 9 bases outside the gene matches. Per the germline V gene, CDR1 is SGDLS and CDR2 is YYNGEE. CDR3 nucleotide sequence: TGTGCCAGCAGCGTAGGCGTTAGCGGGGGGGCGCGCGAGACCCAGTACTTC. Protein: CASSVGVSGGARETQYF.

This clone has more than one count but fewer than ten. The chain combines TRBV10-3 with TRBJ2-7; D gene ambiguous. CDR3 length: 13 residues. Trimming left V 3 bases short and J 3 bases short, with 9 bases between. Germline assignment: CDR1 ENHRY and CDR2 SYGVKD. The CDR3 DNA follows: TGTGCCATCAGTGACGGTGTTTTCTACGAGCAGTACTTC. Its protein product is CAISDGVFYEQYF.

This clone was seen a single time. The genes are TRBV19 and TRBJ2-3; TRBD1 might be the D (5 bases). The CDR3 sequence is 13 residues long. Germline-derived CDR1 and CDR2 are LNHDA and SQIVND (reference sequence). Trimming stripped 8 bases from V and 7 bases from J, with 16 bases between. CDR3: CASVGREGYTQYF. The CDR3 DNA reads as TGTGCCAGTGTGGGCAGGGAAGGATATACGCAGTATTTT.

In this sample, this clone turned up a few times. CDR3 sequence (DNA): TGCGCCAGCAGGGGGGCGTACGAGCAGTACTTC. It yields the protein CASRGAYEQYF. The chain couples TRBV5-1 to TRBJ2-7, with TRBD1 as a possible D gene (6 bases). Trimming took off 5 bases at V and 4 bases at J, with 7 bases between the two ends. The CDR3 spans 11 residues. Germline CDR1 is SGHRS and CDR2 is YFSETQ.